This is a list of T cell receptor beta chains from one sample in a study of T cell repertoires in cytomegalovirus infection. TCRdb redid the calling of the reads with MiXCR, one entry per CDR3 protein. Here the sample spans 90,000 to 120,000 distinct CDR3 sequences, roughly 39% being singletons. For these TCRs, the target antigens are not known. The sample in question was CD8+ T cells from cultured PBMCs, obtained from culture after CMV antigen stimulation. These receptors were obtained from a human donor in good health (CMV status not recorded). Some clones in this sample may be carry-over from other donors' samples. CDR3s leave out the opening cysteine and the closing phenylalanine or tryptophan. Clone size is given for some rows only: seen once, a few or many times, or a class if the clone is expanded.

size	V	length	J	CDR3
many	TRBV7-8	12	TRBJ2-5	ASRRTGDQETQY
many	TRBV13	12	TRBJ1-2	ASSLGTGNYGYT
few	TRBV27	13	TRBJ2-3	ASSLSIAATDTQY
-	TRBV4-1	15	TRBJ2-1	ASSQESQRGALGEQF
-	TRBV6-6	16	TRBJ1-6	ASSYPRDRGEENSPLH
-	TRBV6-5	11	TRBJ1-1	ASSPLWNTEAF
-	TRBV20-1	11	TRBJ2-2	SAERVDTGELF
-	TRBV6-2/TRBV6-3	10	TRBJ1-5	ASSYGQGKEH
-	TRBV24-1	14	TRBJ2-2	ATSDPGQGGTGELF
-	TRBV12-3/TRBV12-4	14	TRBJ1-5	ASSYRTGGGHQPQH
few	TRBV12-3/TRBV12-4	14	TRBJ1-1	ASRPTWGYENTEAF
few	TRBV19	11	TRBJ2-7	ASSWGRSYEQY
few	TRBV19	13	TRBJ2-7	ASSIYGQGSYEQY
-	TRBV19	10	TRBJ1-1	ASSMVNTEAF
many	TRBV2	12	TRBJ2-7	ASTSGTTSYEQY
many	TRBV7-8	12	TRBJ2-5	ASSRPGLWETQY
-	TRBV27	12	TRBJ2-6	ASSSSIGANVLT
-	TRBV7-9	11	TRBJ1-2	ATPAAWDYGYT
-	TRBV7-4	10	TRBJ1-1	ASRNPGAEAF
-	TRBV7-6	13	TRBJ2-7	ASSLFSGGTYEQY
-	TRBV2	14	TRBJ1-1	ASSEGGWGYVTEAF
-	TRBV6-5	14	TRBJ1-2	ASSSPGRLLNYGYT
-	TRBV6-6	15	TRBJ2-2	ASSFAWTGGNTGELF
many	TRBV12-3/TRBV12-4	13	TRBJ2-3	ASTGRATEQYTQY
-	TRBV12-3/TRBV12-4	13	TRBJ1-2	ASSQGASGNYGYT
-	TRBV7-3	12	TRBJ2-2	ASSNRANTGELF
few	TRBV27	9	TRBJ2-3	ASTSTDTQY